The next 10 T cell receptor beta chains were all read from a single sample in a study of beta chain features in type 1 diabetes. Study results and caveats: Across all four CD4+ subsets, people with type 1 diabetes showed modestly shorter TCRB CDR3s.

These TCRs' antigens remain unknown. Of the isolated RNA, all was reverse transcribed, and so the sequenced material was expressed TCRB transcripts. Sequencing used immunoSEQ multiplex PCR; TCRdb keeps in-frame clones, though not all of them. The sample yields hundreds of thousands of clones, 13% seen once. Material for sequencing was naive CD4+ T cells from blood. Receptors were obtained from a man aged 18 to 29 with type 1 diabetes.

The DNA for the CDR3 is TGTGCCAGCAGGGGGGTAGGAAGGACTGAAGCTTTCTTT. This encodes CASRGVGRTEAFF. The chain uses TRBV7-9 and TRBJ1-1; D may be TRBD1 (5 bases). CDR1 SEHNR and CDR2 FQNEAQ come from the germline V gene (reference sequence). V lost 6 bases and J lost 5, with 13 bases in between. The CDR3 is 13 residues long.

This clone was detected only a few times. The chain employs TRBV10-3 and TRBJ2-5; 8 bases line up with TRBD1. Germline V CDR1 and CDR2: ENHRY, SYGVKD. The CDR3 is 15 amino acids. With 6 bases clipped from V and 2 bases from J, the junction kept 8 bases outside the gene matches. DNA for the CDR3: TGTGCCATCAGCTCCGGACAGGGCCCACAAGAGACCCAGTACTTC. It specifies CAISSGQGPQETQYF.

This clone was observed a handful of times. The chain carries TRBV25-1 and TRBJ1-1, with TRBD1 as a possible D gene (6 bases). Between the trimmed V and J ends, which lost 11 bases and 6 bases, there was a span of 19 bases. The CDR3 spans 13 residues. Germline lookup yields CDR1 MGHDK and CDR2 SYGVNS. CDR3: CASTLGGMSEAFF. CDR3 in DNA: TGTGCCTCCACTTTAGGGGGGATGTCTGAAGCTTTCTTT.

In this sample, this clone turned up once. This rearrangement joins TRBV2 to TRBJ2-5; D uncertain. Germline CDR1 reads SNHLY; CDR2 reads FYNNEI. The CDR3 totals 12 residues. Trimming took off 6 bases at V and 5 bases at J, with 10 bases between the two ends. CDR3 coding DNA: TGTGCCAGCAGGGAGCTAGGGGAGACCCAGTACTTC. The encoded protein is CASRELGETQYF.

V is TRBV28 and J is TRBJ1-6, with a possible D match to TRBD1 (6 bases). V lost 2 bases to trimming and J lost 6 bases, with 8 bases between them. Germline V gene sequence: CDR1 MDHEN, CDR2 SYDVKM. The CDR3 is made up of 14 amino acids. The CDR3: CASSLGTPNSPLHF. The DNA for the CDR3 is TGTGCCAGCAGTTTAGGGACACCTAATTCACCCCTCCACTTT.

The genes are TRBV5-1 and TRBJ2-1; 12 bases match TRBD2. The CDR3 consists of 16 residues. The V and J ends lost 4 bases and 6 bases, in that order; junction bases with no gene match: 8. Germline loops: CDR1 SGHRS, CDR2 YFSETQ. CDR3 coding DNA: TGCGCCAGCAGCCTAAACGGACTAGCGGGGTCCAATGAGCAGTTCTTC. Its translation is CASSLNGLAGSNEQFF.

This clone was counted between two and nine times. The chain links TRBV30 to TRBJ1-2, with unresolved D. Trimming left V 0 bases short and J 8 bases short, with 13 bases between. This CDR3 is 13 amino acids long. Per germline, CDR1 GTSNPN and CDR2 SVGIG (reference sequence). As DNA, the CDR3 is TGTGCCTGGAGTGTGGACCTCACCGTGGGCTACACCTTC. Translation gives CAWSVDLTVGYTF.

The chain carries TRBV6-5 and TRBJ1-1; no clear D. The CDR3 sequence is 13 residues long. Trimming removed 6 bases at V and 3 bases at J, with 11 bases between. CDR1 is MNHEY, CDR2 SVGAGI, per germline. The CDR3 sequence is CASRPVGYTEAFF. Written as DNA, the CDR3 is TGTGCCAGCAGGCCCGTAGGGTACACTGAAGCTTTCTTT.

The chain links TRBV29-1 to TRBJ2-4; D gene unclear. In germline, CDR1 is SQVTM, CDR2 ANQGSEA. The germline V and J ends were trimmed by 5 bases and 0 bases, with 11 bases remaining between them. This CDR3 has 14 amino acids. CDR3 amino acids: CSVKLTVAKNIQYF. CDR3 DNA sequence: TGCAGCGTTAAATTAACGGTAGCCAAAAACATTCAGTACTTC.

This clone showed up just a few times. The chain joins TRBV6-5 to TRBJ2-4, with 7 bases that match TRBD1. Germline CDR1 and CDR2: MNHEY and SVGAGI. The CDR3 runs 14 residues. Trimming at V came to 6 bases and at J to 5 bases, leaving 7 bases not matched to a gene. CDR3 in DNA: TGTGCCAGCAGAGGAACAGGGGACGAAAACATTCAGTACTTC. Protein product: CASRGTGDENIQYF.